These 12 T cell receptor beta chains came from one sample sequenced in a study of long-term antiretroviral therapy in people with HIV. The run of the v3.0 immunoSEQ assay was at survey level. Sequencing used immunoSEQ multiplex PCR; TCRdb keeps in-frame clones, though not all of them. Among about 33,000 clones listed, 65% to 80% were seen once. Source: unsorted PBMCs, taken 2 years after starting antiretroviral therapy. These receptors all come from a woman between 50 and 59 years old with HIV.

The chain joins TRBV11-2 to TRBJ2-3; possible D gene TRBD1, 5 bases. Germline loops: CDR1 SGHAT, CDR2 FQNNGV. Trimming stripped 6 bases from V and 4 bases from J, with 11 bases between. The CDR3 sequence is 13 residues long. In DNA form, the CDR3 reads TGTGCCAGCAGTTGGGGCACTCCAGATACGCAGTATTTT. Translated, it gives CASSWGTPDTQYF.

J is TRBJ2-1 and V is TRBV7-3, with 7 bases aligning to TRBD1. CDR3 length equals 16 residues. The V and J ends lost 4 bases and 3 bases, in that order; junction bases with no gene match: 9. Looked up from germline, CDR1 is SGHTA and CDR2 is FQGTGA. The CDR3 spells CASSYSEGAGYNEQFF. CDR3 in DNA: TGTGCCAGCAGCTACTCCGAGGGGGCAGGCTACAATGAGCAGTTCTTC.

The chain employs TRBV5-8 and TRBJ1-1; 8 nucleotides agree with TRBD1. The ends lost 1 base at V and 7 bases at J; junction bases unmatched: 3. This CDR3 comprises 13 residues. Germline V lookup: CDR1 SGHTS, CDR2 YDEGEE. CDR3 loop: CASSLLGQGEAFF. DNA for the CDR3: TGTGCCAGCAGCTTGCTCGGACAGGGTGAAGCTTTCTTT.

V usage is TRBV2 and J usage is TRBJ1-5; maybe TRBD1 (5 bases). This CDR3 has 14 residues. V was pared by 4 bases and J by 4 bases, with 11 bases between. CDR1 is SNHLY and CDR2 is FYNNEI in the germline V gene. CDR3 coding DNA: TGTGCCAGCAGTGTGGGGGGTAAAAATCAGCCCCAGCATTTT. Its translation: CASSVGGKNQPQHF.

V and J are TRBV5-1 and TRBJ2-7, with TRBD1 as a possible D gene (5 bases). Trimming stripped 0 bases from V and 0 bases from J, with 7 bases between. The CDR3 contains 14 residues. Germline CDR1 SGHRS, CDR2 YFSETQ. The CDR3 region has the DNA TGCGCCAGCAGCTTGGGACAGAGCTCCTACGAGCAGTACTTC. Translating it yields CASSLGQSSYEQYF.

The CDR3 nucleotides are TGTGCCAGCTCGCCGGGACAGCCAGATACGCAGTATTTT. This sequence encodes CASSPGQPDTQYF. The chain has TRBV18 and TRBJ2-3, with TRBD1 matching over 7 bases. V was pared by 6 bases and J by 4 bases, with 4 bases of the junction left unmatched. This CDR3 comprises 13 residues. The germline V gene encodes CDR1 KGHSH and CDR2 LQKENI.

V and J are TRBV27 and TRBJ1-6; TRBD1 agrees at 7 bases. V shed 1 base and J 0 bases; nucleotides not matched to a gene: 3. This CDR3 has 17 amino acids. The germline gives CDR1 MNHEY, CDR2 SMNVEV (reference sequence). The CDR3 DNA is TGTGCCAGCAGTTTATACGGGGACAGCTCCTATAATTCACCCCTCCACTTT. Its translation is CASSLYGDSSYNSPLHF.

The gene calls are TRBV11-2 and TRBJ2-1; perhaps TRBD2 as D (5 bases). The germline gives CDR1 SGHAT, CDR2 FQNNGV. The CDR3 is made up of 17 amino acids. Trimming removed 2 bases at V and 4 bases at J, with 18 bases between. The CDR3 spells CASSLWVKRSSYNEQFF. CDR3 in DNA: TGTGCCAGCAGCTTATGGGTCAAGCGGTCCAGTTACAATGAGCAGTTCTTC.

The chain combines TRBV6-5 with TRBJ1-6, with 8 bases identical to TRBD1. The CDR3 is made up of 15 amino acids. After removal of 6 bases from V and 3 bases from J, the junction contained 4 bases not matched to a gene. CDR1 is MNHEY and CDR2 is SVGAGI in the germline V gene. CDR3 nucleotide sequence: TGTGCCAGCAGATTAGGACAGGGCTATAATTCACCCCTCCACTTT. Protein product: CASRLGQGYNSPLHF.

J is TRBJ1-1 and V is TRBV29-1; D not certain. The CDR3 sequence is 10 residues long. From germline, CDR1 is SQVTM and CDR2 ANQGSEA. V was pared by 7 bases and J by 2 bases, with 5 bases between. CDR3: CSGENTEAFF. CDR3 in DNA: TGCAGCGGGGAAAACACTGAAGCTTTCTTT.

The chain employs TRBV7-3 and TRBJ2-3, with D possibly being TRBD1 or TRBD2 (5 bases each). This CDR3 contains 13 residues. The V end lost 10 bases, the J end lost 2 bases, and 13 bases lay between the germline ends. From germline, CDR1 is SGHTA and CDR2 FQGTGA. The CDR3 is CATGADFTDTQYF. CDR3 coding DNA: TGTGCCACTGGGGCGGACTTCACAGATACGCAGTATTTT.

The chain employs TRBV2 and TRBJ2-5; TRBD1 agrees at 9 bases. V shed 8 bases, J shed 4 bases, and the junction held 5 bases outside the gene matches. From germline, CDR1 is SNHLY and CDR2 FYNNEI. The CDR3 is 13 amino acids. This chain's CDR3 is CASYRGPGETQYF. Here the CDR3 DNA reads TGTGCCAGCTACAGGGGGCCTGGAGAGACCCAGTACTTC.